Below, 26 T cell receptor beta chains from the same sample are listed, as sequenced in a study of shared clonotypes between healthy human individuals. Some clones are missing from TCRdb's copy, which holds only in-frame ones; the method was immunoSEQ multiplex PCR. The sample shows about 2,500,000 clones, just over 90% of them seen only once. Material: naive CD4+ T cells sorted from blood. Subset specified: CD45RA+ positively selected. The receptors were gathered from a man younger than 35 in good health.

J is TRBJ1-1 and V is TRBV29-1; D not certain. The CDR3 contains 10 residues. Germline CDR1 and CDR2: SQVTM and ANQGSEA. V gave up 7 bases and J gave up 0 bases, with 3 bases separating them. CDR3 loop: CSALNTEAFF. For the CDR3, the DNA is TGCAGCGCCTTGAACACTGAAGCTTTCTTT.

The chain is built from TRBV25-1 and TRBJ2-3, with D possibly TRBD2 on 6 matching bases. CDR1 and CDR2 from the germline V gene are MGHDK and SYGVNS. V was cut by 3 bases and J by 2 bases, with 12 bases left in between. The CDR3 is 15 residues long. The CDR3 nucleotides are TGTGCCAGCAGTGAGGAGGGTTTAGCCACAGATACGCAGTATTTT. Translated, it gives CASSEEGLATDTQYF.

The genes are TRBV11-2 and TRBJ1-4; D not resolved. V was pared by 1 base and J by 8 bases, with 5 bases between. Germline CDR1 SGHAT, CDR2 FQNNGV. The CDR3 is made up of 12 amino acids. Written as DNA, the CDR3 is TGTGCCAGCAGCTTAGGGAGAGAAAAACTGTTTTTT. Protein sequence: CASSLGREKLFF.

The chain carries TRBV27 and TRBJ1-2; 7 bases map to TRBD1. Trimming removed 7 bases from V and 4 bases from J; junction bases left unmatched: 15. CDR1 is MNHEY, CDR2 SMNVEV, per germline (reference sequence). The CDR3 sequence is 16 residues long. The CDR3 coding sequence is TGTGCCAGCACCCCTGGGACAGCGGACCTTGGCTATGGCTACACCTTC. Translated, it gives CASTPGTADLGYGYTF.

The chain employs TRBV30 and TRBJ1-4, with 7 bases lining up with TRBD1. The CDR3 has 15 residues. The J segment lost 0 bases and the V segment lost 1 base, leaving 2 bases of the junction unmatched. Per the germline V gene, CDR1 is GTSNPN and CDR2 is SVGIG (reference sequence). The CDR3 region is CAWSETGATNEKLFF. The CDR3 coding sequence is TGTGCCTGGAGTGAAACAGGGGCAACTAATGAAAAACTGTTTTTT. Using reference TRBV30 and TRBJ1-4 for the parts outside the CDR3, the full variable domain is SQTIHQWPATLVQPVGSPLSLECTVEGTSNPNLYWYRQAAGRGLQLLFYSVGIGQISSEVPQNLSASRPQDRQFILSSKKLLLSDSGFYLCAWSETGATNEKLFFGSGTQLSVL.

The chain links TRBV9 to TRBJ1-2; D is unclear. The CDR3 sequence is 12 residues long. Looked up from germline, CDR1 is SGDLS and CDR2 is YYNGEE. Trimming removed 4 bases from V and 7 bases from J, with 11 bases in between. As DNA, the CDR3 is TGTGCCAGCAGCACAAGGACCGGTGGCTACACCTTC. Translation gives CASSTRTGGYTF.

This chain links TRBV5-4 with TRBJ2-7, with D uncertain. Trimming shortened V by 4 bases and J by 5 bases, and 16 bases separated the two germline ends. Per the germline V gene, CDR1 is SGHNT and CDR2 is YYREEE (reference sequence). This CDR3 contains 14 residues. The chain's CDR3 is CASSRPQGSHEQYF. The DNA for the CDR3 is TGTGCCAGCAGCCGCCCTCAAGGGTCCCACGAGCAGTACTTC.

This chain joins TRBV5-1 and TRBJ1-2; no definite D call. Trimming removed 2 bases at V and 6 bases at J, with 14 bases between. This CDR3 comprises 14 residues. CDR1 and CDR2 from the germline V gene are SGHRS and YFSETQ. CDR3 in DNA: TGCGCCAGCAGCTTCCGGCAGCGATCCGATGGCTACACCTTC. This codes for CASSFRQRSDGYTF.

The chain couples TRBV11-2 to TRBJ2-3, with 7 nucleotides matching TRBD2. The germline CDR1 and CDR2 sequences are SGHAT and FQNNGV. This CDR3 contains 15 residues. Losses at the gene ends were 6 bases for V and 2 bases for J; bases not matched to a gene: 8. The CDR3 sequence: CASSLRLADTDTQYF. The CDR3 DNA reads TGTGCCAGCAGTTTGCGGCTAGCGGACACAGATACGCAGTATTTT.

The chain links TRBV4-2 to TRBJ1-6; TRBD1 matches 7 bases. Germline V lookup: CDR1 LGHNA, CDR2 YNFKEQ. This CDR3 region has 14 residues. V shed 2 bases, J shed 10 bases, and the junction held 5 bases outside the gene matches. In DNA, the CDR3 is TGTGCCAGCAGCCAAAGACAGGGAGGATCACCCCTCCACTTT. It specifies CASSQRQGGSPLHF.

The V gene is TRBV5-6, the J gene TRBJ2-5; possibly TRBD1 or TRBD2 for D (5 bases each). The V gene's germline CDR1 is SGHDT and CDR2 YYEEEE. CDR3 size: 14 residues. V was trimmed by 3 bases and J by 7 bases, leaving 16 bases between them. This chain's CDR3 is CASSSGDGRTTQYF. As DNA, the CDR3 is TGTGCCAGCAGCTCTGGGGACGGTCGGACGACCCAGTACTTC.

This rearrangement joins TRBV9 to TRBJ2-2, with D maybe TRBD2 (6 bases). The germline V and J ends were trimmed by 0 bases and 6 bases, with 9 bases remaining between them. CDR3 length: 14 amino acids. The V gene's germline CDR1 is SGDLS and CDR2 YYNGEE. The CDR3 loop reads CASSVEPGAGELFF. Here the CDR3 DNA reads TGTGCCAGCAGCGTAGAGCCGGGGGCCGGGGAGCTGTTTTTT.

The rearrangement links TRBV4-1 to TRBJ2-5; TRBD2 agrees at 7 bases. Germline loops: CDR1 MGHRA, CDR2 YSYEKL. Germline trimming cut 1 base from V and 5 bases from J; bases unmatched to any gene: 7. This CDR3 spans 15 amino acids. CDR3 in DNA: TGCGCCAGCAGCCAAGTGTCCAGCGGGGAGGAGACCCAGTACTTC. Translation: CASSQVSSGEETQYF.

This chain links TRBV30 with TRBJ2-5, with D perhaps matching TRBD1 (5 bases). Trimming cost V 3 bases and J 5 bases, with 10 bases left between them. The germline gives CDR1 GTSNPN, CDR2 SVGIG (reference sequence). The CDR3 loop spans 12 amino acids. CDR3 sequence reads: CAWRLGAETQYF. CDR3 DNA: TGTGCCTGGAGGCTAGGGGCGGAGACCCAGTACTTC.

This clone was recorded only once. The sample contains more than one DNA sequence encoding this CDR3. This rearrangement joins TRBV28 to TRBJ2-7, with 8 bases matching TRBD2. CDR1 and CDR2 (germline): MDHEN, SYDVKM. The V gene end was trimmed by 8 bases and the J gene end by 6 bases; junction bases not matched to a gene: 3. The CDR3 is 11 amino acids. Written as DNA, the CDR3 is TGTGCCAGCTCCCGGGGGGGCGAGCAGTACTTC. The encoded protein is CASSRGGEQYF.

The chain carries TRBV5-4 and TRBJ2-3; the match to TRBD2 covers 10 bases. The CDR3 extends over 14 amino acids. The trim removed 5 bases at V and 1 base at J, leaving 1 base unmatched. Germline V gives CDR1 SGHNT, CDR2 YYREEE (reference sequence). The CDR3 sequence is CASSTSGGTDTQYF. Here the CDR3 DNA reads TGTGCCAGCAGTACTAGCGGGGGCACAGATACGCAGTATTTT.

This clone showed up just once. The chain links TRBV6-6 to TRBJ2-7, with D maybe TRBD2 (7 bases). The CDR3 runs to 14 residues. The germline V gene encodes CDR1 MNHNY and CDR2 SVGAGI (reference sequence). Between the trimmed V and J ends, which lost 6 bases and 7 bases, there was a span of 19 bases. The CDR3 region is CASSDRGARREQYF. The CDR3 coding sequence is TGTGCCAGCAGCGACCGGGGGGCACGGAGGGAGCAGTACTTC.

For this clone: Other DNA sequences in this sample translate to the same CDR3. This chain connects TRBV18 to TRBJ2-7; D uncertain. The length of the CDR3 is 13 residues. V was shortened by 2 bases and J by 3 bases, with 8 bases between the two germline ends. CDR1 is KGHSH and CDR2 is LQKENI in the germline V gene. The chain's CDR3 is CASSPGQNYEQYF. The DNA for the CDR3 is TGTGCCAGCTCACCAGGCCAGAACTACGAGCAGTACTTC.

This clone was observed a single time. J is TRBJ2-3 and V is TRBV9; D is undetermined. Trimming cost V 5 bases and J 2 bases, with 6 bases left between them. The length of the CDR3 is 12 residues. The germline CDR1 and CDR2 sequences are SGDLS and YYNGEE. CDR3 bases: TGTGCCAGCAGTCAGTACACAGATACGCAGTATTTT. Residues: CASSQYTDTQYF.

As to this clone: Distinct nucleotide sequences in the sample also encode this CDR3. The chain recombines TRBV5-1 with TRBJ2-6; D might be TRBD2 (5 bases). The V end was cut by 0 bases, the J end by 1 base, with 5 bases between. This CDR3 is built from 15 residues. CDR1 is SGHRS, CDR2 YFSETQ, per germline. Here the CDR3 reads CASSLAGSGANVLTF. The DNA for the CDR3 is TGCGCCAGCAGCTTGGCGGGGTCTGGGGCCAACGTCCTGACTTTC.

This clone was counted a single time. The J gene is TRBJ2-7, the V gene TRBV11-2; a possible D gene is TRBD2 (7 bases). The V and J ends lost 7 bases and 2 bases respectively, with 24 bases between them. This CDR3 region has 17 residues. The V gene's germline CDR1 is SGHAT and CDR2 FQNNGV. As DNA, the CDR3 is TGTGCCAGCACTCGCCGAAGGGGGGGAGATAGGACCTACGAGCAGTACTTC. Translation gives CASTRRRGGDRTYEQYF.

The chain links TRBV10-2 to TRBJ1-2, with 7 bases lining up with TRBD1. CDR1 and CDR2 (germline): WSHSY, SAAADI. The CDR3 consists of 17 residues. The trim removed 6 bases at V and 0 bases at J, leaving 13 bases unmatched. CDR3 protein: CASSQLATGLTNYGYTF. The CDR3 nucleotides read TGCGCCAGCAGCCAATTAGCGACAGGGTTAACTAACTATGGCTACACCTTC.

The V and J genes are TRBV10-3 and TRBJ2-7; D is perhaps TRBD1 or TRBD2 (6 bases each). Trimming pared 7 bases from V and 6 bases from J, leaving 19 bases between. Germline V CDR1 and CDR2: ENHRY, SYGVKD. The CDR3 totals 14 residues. The CDR3 DNA reads as TGTGCCATCACCAGCGTTGGGGGGCGCGGCGAGCAGTACTTC. Amino acids: CAITSVGGRGEQYF.

The chain uses TRBV27 and TRBJ2-1, with 11 nucleotides matching TRBD2. The CDR3 totals 16 residues. Germline-derived CDR1 and CDR2 are MNHEY and SMNVEV (reference sequence). V trimming: 1 base; J trimming: 6 bases; junction bases outside the gene matches: 5. The CDR3 DNA reads as TGTGCCAGCAGTTTATTTCTTAGCGGGGGGGCCAATGAGCAGTTCTTC. This gives the protein CASSLFLSGGANEQFF.

Only one count was recorded for this clone. V and J are TRBV7-9 and TRBJ2-3; 13 bases fit TRBD2. This CDR3 region has 16 residues. Germline V CDR1 and CDR2: SEHNR, FQNEAQ (reference sequence). V lost 2 bases to trimming and J lost 3 bases; unmatched junction nucleotides: 2. The CDR3 is CASSLWGLAGTDTQYF. CDR3 sequence (DNA): TGTGCCAGCAGCTTATGGGGACTAGCGGGAACAGATACGCAGTATTTT.

This sequence joins TRBV7-2 and TRBJ2-7, with D unclear. V lost 7 bases to trimming and J lost 4 bases, with 17 bases between them. This CDR3 region has 14 residues. The V gene's germline CDR1 is SGHTA and CDR2 FQGNSA. CDR3 in amino acids: CASTPPGPVYEQYF. As DNA, the CDR3 is TGTGCCAGCACCCCTCCCGGGCCCGTATACGAGCAGTACTTC. The full variable domain, in which reference TRBV7-2 and TRBJ2-7 provide the parts outside the CDR3, is GAGVSQSPSNKVTEKGKDVELRCDPISGHTALYWYRQSLGQGLEFLIYFQGNSAPDKSGLPSDRFSAERTGGSVSTLTIQRTQQEDSAVYLCASTPPGPVYEQYFGPGTRLTVT.